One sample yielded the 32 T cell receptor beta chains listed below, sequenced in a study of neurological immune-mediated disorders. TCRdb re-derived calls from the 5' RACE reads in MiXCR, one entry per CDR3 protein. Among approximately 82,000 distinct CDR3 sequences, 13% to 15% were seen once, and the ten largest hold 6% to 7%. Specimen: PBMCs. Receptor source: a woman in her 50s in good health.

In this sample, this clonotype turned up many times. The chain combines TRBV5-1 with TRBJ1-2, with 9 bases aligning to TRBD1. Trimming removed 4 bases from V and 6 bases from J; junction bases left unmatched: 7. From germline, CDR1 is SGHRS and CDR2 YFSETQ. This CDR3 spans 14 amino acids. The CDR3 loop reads CASSKGDRVDGYTF. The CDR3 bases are TGCGCCAGCAGCAAGGGGGACAGGGTCGATGGCTACACCTTC. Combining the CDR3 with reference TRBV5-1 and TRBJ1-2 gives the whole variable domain KAGVTQTPRYLIKTRGQQVTLSCSPISGHRSVSWYQQTPGQGLQFLFEYFSETQRNKGNFPGRFSGRQFSNSRSEMNVSTLELGDSALYLCASSKGDRVDGYTFGSGTRLTVV.

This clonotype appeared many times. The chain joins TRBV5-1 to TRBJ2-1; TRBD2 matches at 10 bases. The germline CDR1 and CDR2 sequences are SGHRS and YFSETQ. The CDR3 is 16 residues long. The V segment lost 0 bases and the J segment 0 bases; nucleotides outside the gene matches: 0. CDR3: CASSLGLAGSYNEQFF. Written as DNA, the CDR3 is TGCGCCAGCAGCTTGGGACTAGCGGGCTCCTACAATGAGCAGTTCTTC.

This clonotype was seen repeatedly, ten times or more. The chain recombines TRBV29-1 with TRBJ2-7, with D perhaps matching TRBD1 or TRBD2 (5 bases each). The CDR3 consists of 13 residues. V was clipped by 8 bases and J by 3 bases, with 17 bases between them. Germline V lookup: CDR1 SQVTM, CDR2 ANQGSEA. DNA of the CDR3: TGCAGCTTTAGACCGGGACCTCTCTACGAGCAGTACTTC. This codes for CSFRPGPLYEQYF.

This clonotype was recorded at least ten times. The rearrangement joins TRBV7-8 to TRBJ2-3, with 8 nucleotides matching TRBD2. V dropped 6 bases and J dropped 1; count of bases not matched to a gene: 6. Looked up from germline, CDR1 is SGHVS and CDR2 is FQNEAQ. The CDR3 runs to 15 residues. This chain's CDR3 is CASRLTGGRTDTQYF. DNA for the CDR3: TGTGCCAGCAGACTGACGGGGGGGCGCACAGATACGCAGTATTTT. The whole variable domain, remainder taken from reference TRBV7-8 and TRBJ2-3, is GAGVSQSPRYKVAKRGQDVALRCDPISGHVSLFWYQQALGQGPEFLTYFQNEAQLDKSGLPSDRFFAERPEGSVSTLKIQRTQQEDSAVYLCASRLTGGRTDTQYFGPGTRLTVL.

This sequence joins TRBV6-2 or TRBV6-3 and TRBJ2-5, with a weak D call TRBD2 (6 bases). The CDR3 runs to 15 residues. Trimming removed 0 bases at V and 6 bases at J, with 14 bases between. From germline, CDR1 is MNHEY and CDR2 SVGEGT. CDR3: CASSYSGGVGKTQYF. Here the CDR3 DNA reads TGTGCCAGCAGTTACTCGGGAGGCGTAGGGAAGACCCAGTACTTC.

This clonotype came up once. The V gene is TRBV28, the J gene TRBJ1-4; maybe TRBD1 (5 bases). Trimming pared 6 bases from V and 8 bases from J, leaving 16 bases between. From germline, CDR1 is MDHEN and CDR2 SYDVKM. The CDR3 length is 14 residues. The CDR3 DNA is TGTGCCAGCAGGGGGACCGCGATGGGCGAAAAACTGTTTTTT. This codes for CASRGTAMGEKLFF.

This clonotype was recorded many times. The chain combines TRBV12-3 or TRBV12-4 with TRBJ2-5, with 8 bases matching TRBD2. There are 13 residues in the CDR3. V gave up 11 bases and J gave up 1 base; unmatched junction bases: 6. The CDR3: CAGAGGPQETQYF. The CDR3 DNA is TGTGCCGGCGCGGGGGGACCCCAAGAGACCCAGTACTTC.

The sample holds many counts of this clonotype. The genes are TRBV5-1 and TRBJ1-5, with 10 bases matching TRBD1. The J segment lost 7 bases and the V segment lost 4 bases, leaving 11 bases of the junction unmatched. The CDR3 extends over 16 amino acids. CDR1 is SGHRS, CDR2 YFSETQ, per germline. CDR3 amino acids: CASSIGTGEYGQPQHF. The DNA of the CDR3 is TGCGCCAGCAGCATAGGGACAGGGGAATATGGACAGCCCCAGCATTTT. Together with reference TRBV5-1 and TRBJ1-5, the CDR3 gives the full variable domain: KAGVTQTPRYLIKTRGQQVTLSCSPISGHRSVSWYQQTPGQGLQFLFEYFSETQRNKGNFPGRFSGRQFSNSRSEMNVSTLELGDSALYLCASSIGTGEYGQPQHFGDGTRLSIL.

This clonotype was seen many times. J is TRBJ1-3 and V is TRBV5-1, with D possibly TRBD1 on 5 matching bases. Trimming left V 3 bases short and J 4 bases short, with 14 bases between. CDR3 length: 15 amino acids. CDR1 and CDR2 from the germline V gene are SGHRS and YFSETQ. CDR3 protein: CASSSRAGSGNTIYF. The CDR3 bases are TGCGCCAGCAGCTCCCGGGCAGGGTCGGGAAACACCATATATTTT.

CDR3: CASSPETLQTEAFF. The CDR3 DNA reads TGTGCCAGCTCACCGGAGACACTTCAAACTGAAGCTTTCTTT. This rearrangement joins TRBV18 to TRBJ1-1; D is uncertain. V lost 3 bases to trimming and J lost 5 bases, with 13 bases between them. This CDR3 has 14 amino acids. Germline V gene sequence: CDR1 KGHSH, CDR2 LQKENI.

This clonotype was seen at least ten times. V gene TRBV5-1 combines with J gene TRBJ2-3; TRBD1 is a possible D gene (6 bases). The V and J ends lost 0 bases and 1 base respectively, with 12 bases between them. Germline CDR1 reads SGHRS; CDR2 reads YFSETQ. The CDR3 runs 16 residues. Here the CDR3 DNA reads TGCGCCAGCAGCTTGGATTGGTCAGGGGGCACAGATACGCAGTATTTT. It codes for CASSLDWSGGTDTQYF.

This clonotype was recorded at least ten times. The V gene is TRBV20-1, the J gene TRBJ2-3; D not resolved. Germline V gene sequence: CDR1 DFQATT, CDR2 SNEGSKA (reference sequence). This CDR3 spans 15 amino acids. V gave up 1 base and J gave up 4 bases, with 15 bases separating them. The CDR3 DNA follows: TGCAGTGCTAGAGTCCGGACGAGTGCCGCAGATACGCAGTATTTT. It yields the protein CSARVRTSAADTQYF.

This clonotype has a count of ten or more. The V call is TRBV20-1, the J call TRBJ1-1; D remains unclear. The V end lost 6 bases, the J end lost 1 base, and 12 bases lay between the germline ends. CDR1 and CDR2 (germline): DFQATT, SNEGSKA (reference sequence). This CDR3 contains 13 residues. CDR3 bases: TGCAGTGCCCCAGACGAGGCGAACACTGAAGCTTTCTTT. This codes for CSAPDEANTEAFF.

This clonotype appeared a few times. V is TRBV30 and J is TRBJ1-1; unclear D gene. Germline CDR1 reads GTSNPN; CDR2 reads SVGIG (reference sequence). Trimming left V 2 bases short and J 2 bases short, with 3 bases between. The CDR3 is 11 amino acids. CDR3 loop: CAWSRNTEAFF. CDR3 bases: TGTGCCTGGAGTAGAAACACTGAAGCTTTCTTT.

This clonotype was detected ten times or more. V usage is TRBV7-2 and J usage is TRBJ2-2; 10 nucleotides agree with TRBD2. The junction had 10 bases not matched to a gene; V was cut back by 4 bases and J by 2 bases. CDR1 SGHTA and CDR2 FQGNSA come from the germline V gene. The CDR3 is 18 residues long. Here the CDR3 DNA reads TGTGCCAGCAGCTCCCACGGAGCGGGAGGGCCTAACACCGGGGAGCTGTTTTTT. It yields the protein CASSSHGAGGPNTGELFF.

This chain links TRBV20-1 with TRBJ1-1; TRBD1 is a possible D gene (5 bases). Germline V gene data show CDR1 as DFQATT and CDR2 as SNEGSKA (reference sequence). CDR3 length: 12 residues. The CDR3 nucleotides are TGCCAAACCGGGGGAATGAACACTGAAGCTTTCTTT. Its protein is CQTGGMNTEAFF.

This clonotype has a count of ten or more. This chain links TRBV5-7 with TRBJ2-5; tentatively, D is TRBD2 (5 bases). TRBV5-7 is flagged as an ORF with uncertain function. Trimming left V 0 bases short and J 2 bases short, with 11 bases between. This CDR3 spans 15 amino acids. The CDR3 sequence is CASSLGECAQETQYF. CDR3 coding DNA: TGTGCCAGCAGCTTGGGGGAGTGTGCACAAGAGACCCAGTACTTC.

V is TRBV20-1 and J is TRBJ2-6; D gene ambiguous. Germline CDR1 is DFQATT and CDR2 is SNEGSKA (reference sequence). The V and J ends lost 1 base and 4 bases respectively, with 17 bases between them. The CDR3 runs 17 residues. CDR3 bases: TGCAGTGCTAGAGGTCGGGCCTTTATGTGGGGGGCCAACGTCCTGACTTTC. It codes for CSARGRAFMWGANVLTF.

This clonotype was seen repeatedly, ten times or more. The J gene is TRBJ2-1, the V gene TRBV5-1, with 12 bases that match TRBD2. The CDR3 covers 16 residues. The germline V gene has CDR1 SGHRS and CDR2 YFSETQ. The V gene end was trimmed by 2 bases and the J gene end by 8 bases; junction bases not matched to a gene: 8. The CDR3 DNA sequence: TGCGCCAGCAGCTTAACTAGCGGGAGGAGTTCCTATGAGCAGTTCTTC. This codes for CASSLTSGRSSYEQFF. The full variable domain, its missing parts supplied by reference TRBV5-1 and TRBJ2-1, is KAGVTQTPRYLIKTRGQQVTLSCSPISGHRSVSWYQQTPGQGLQFLFEYFSETQRNKGNFPGRFSGRQFSNSRSEMNVSTLELGDSALYLCASSLTSGRSSYEQFFGPGTRLTVL.

CDR3 sequence: CASSQVDPSWTGNDEQYF. The CDR3 DNA sequence: TGTGCCAGCAGCCAAGTGGATCCAAGTTGGACAGGGAACGACGAGCAGTACTTC. The chain has TRBV14 and TRBJ2-7, with 8 bases aligning to TRBD1. J lost 5 bases, V lost 1 base, and 16 bases had no gene match. The germline V gene has CDR1 SGHDN and CDR2 FVKESK. The CDR3 runs to 18 residues.

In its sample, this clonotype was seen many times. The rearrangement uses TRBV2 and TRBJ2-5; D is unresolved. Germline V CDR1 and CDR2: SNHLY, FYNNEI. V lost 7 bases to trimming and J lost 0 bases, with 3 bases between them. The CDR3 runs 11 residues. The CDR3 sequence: CASKYQETQYF. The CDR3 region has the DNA TGTGCCAGCAAATACCAAGAGACCCAGTACTTC. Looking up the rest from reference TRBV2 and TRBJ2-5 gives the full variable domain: EPEVTQTPSHQVTQMGQEVILRCVPISNHLYFYWYRQILGQKVEFLVSFYNNEISEKSEIFDDQFSVERPDGSNFTLKIRSTKLEDSAMYFCASKYQETQYFGPGTRLLVL.

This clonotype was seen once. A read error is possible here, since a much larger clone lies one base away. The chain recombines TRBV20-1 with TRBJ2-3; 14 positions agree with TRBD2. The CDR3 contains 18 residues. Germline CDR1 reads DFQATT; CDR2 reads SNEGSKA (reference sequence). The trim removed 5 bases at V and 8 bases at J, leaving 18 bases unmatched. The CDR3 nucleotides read TGCAGTGCTCCCGGAGGACTAGCGGGGGGAGCGGGGAGCGGTACGCAGTATTTT. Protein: CSAPGGLAGGAGSGTQYF.

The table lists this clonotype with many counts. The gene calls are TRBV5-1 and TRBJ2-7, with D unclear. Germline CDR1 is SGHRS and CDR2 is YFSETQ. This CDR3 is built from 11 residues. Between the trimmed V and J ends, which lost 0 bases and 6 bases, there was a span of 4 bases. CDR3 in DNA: TGCGCCAGCAGCTTGGGAACCGAGCAGTACTTC. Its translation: CASSLGTEQYF. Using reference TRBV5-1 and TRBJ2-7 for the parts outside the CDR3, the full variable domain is KAGVTQTPRYLIKTRGQQVTLSCSPISGHRSVSWYQQTPGQGLQFLFEYFSETQRNKGNFPGRFSGRQFSNSRSEMNVSTLELGDSALYLCASSLGTEQYFGPGTRLTVT.

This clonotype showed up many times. Here the CDR3 DNA reads TGTGCCAGCAGCTCCAGGAGGAGCTCTGGCGAGCAGTACTTC. Translated: CASSSRRSSGEQYF. This chain connects TRBV7-2 to TRBJ2-7; perhaps TRBD2 as D (5 bases). Between the trimmed V and J ends, which lost 4 bases and 6 bases, there was a span of 16 bases. The CDR3 contains 14 residues. Germline loops: CDR1 SGHTA, CDR2 FQGNSA. Variable domain in full (rest from reference TRBV7-2 and TRBJ2-7): GAGVSQSPSNKVTEKGKDVELRCDPISGHTALYWYRQSLGQGLEFLIYFQGNSAPDKSGLPSDRFSAERTGGSVSTLTIQRTQQEDSAVYLCASSSRRSSGEQYFGPGTRLTVT.

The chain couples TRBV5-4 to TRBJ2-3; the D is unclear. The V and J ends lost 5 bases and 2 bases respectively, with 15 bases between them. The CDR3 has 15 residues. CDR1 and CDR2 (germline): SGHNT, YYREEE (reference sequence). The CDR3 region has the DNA TGTGCCAGCAGATTAACTATCGAATCCACAGATACGCAGTATTTT. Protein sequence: CASRLTIESTDTQYF. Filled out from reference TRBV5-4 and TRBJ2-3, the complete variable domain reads ETGVTQSPTHLIKTRGQQVTLRCSSQSGHNTVSWYQQALGQGPQFIFQYYREEENGRGNFPPRFSGLQFPNYSSELNVNALELDDSALYLCASRLTIESTDTQYFGPGTRLTVL.

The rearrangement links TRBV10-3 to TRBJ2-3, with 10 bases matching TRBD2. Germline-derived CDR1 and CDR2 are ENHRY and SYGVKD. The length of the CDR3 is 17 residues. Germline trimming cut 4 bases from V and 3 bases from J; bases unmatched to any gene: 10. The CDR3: CAISGRRLAGVTDTQYF. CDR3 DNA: TGTGCCATCAGTGGGCGACGGCTAGCGGGGGTTACAGATACGCAGTATTTT.

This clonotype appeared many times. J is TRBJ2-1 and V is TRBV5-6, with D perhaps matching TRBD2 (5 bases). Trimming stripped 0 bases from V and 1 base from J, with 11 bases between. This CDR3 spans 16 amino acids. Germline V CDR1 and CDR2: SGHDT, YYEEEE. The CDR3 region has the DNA TGTGCCAGCAGCTTGGCACTAGTCAAATCCTACAATGAGCAGTTCTTC. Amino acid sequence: CASSLALVKSYNEQFF.

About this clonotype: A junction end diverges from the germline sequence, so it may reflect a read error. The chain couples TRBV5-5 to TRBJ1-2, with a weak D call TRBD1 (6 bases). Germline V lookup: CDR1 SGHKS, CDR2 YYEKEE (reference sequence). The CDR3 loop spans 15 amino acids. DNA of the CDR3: TGTGCCACCAGCTTACTGGGGGCCGCTAACTATGGCTACACCTTC. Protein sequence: CATSLLGAANYGYTF.

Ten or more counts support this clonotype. This CDR3 reads CASRTSGTYEQYF. DNA for the CDR3: TGTGCCAGCAGGACTAGCGGGACCTACGAGCAGTACTTC. This chain joins TRBV2 and TRBJ2-7; 11 bases are a match to TRBD2. V lost 6 bases to trimming and J lost 2 bases; unmatched junction nucleotides: 0. The CDR3 spans 13 residues. Germline V CDR1 and CDR2: SNHLY, FYNNEI.

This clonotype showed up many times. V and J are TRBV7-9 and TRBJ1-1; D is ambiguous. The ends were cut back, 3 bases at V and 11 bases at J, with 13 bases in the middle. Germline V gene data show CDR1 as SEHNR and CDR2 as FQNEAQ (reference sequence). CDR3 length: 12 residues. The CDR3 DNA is TGTGCCAGCAGCTTTAAGGGCGTCATGGCTTTCTTT. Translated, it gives CASSFKGVMAFF.

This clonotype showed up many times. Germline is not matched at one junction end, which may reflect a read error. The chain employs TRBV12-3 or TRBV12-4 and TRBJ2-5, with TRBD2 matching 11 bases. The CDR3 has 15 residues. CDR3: CASSLAGGPRETQYF. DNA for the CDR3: TGTGCCAGCAGCTTAGCGGGGGGGCCGAGAGAGACCCAGTACTTC.

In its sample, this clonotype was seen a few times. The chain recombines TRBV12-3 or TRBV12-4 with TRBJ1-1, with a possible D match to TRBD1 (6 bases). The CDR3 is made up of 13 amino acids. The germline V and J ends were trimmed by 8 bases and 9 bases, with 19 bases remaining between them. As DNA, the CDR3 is TGTGCCAGCGCTTCGGGAGAGAGGGGGAAAGCTTTCTTT. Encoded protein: CASASGERGKAFF.